This T cell receptor beta chain was recovered during a study of graft-versus-host responses after intestinal transplantation. In the study overall: Multivisceral, liver-intestinal, or isolated intestinal grafts went to recipients. General study findings and limits: Some GvH clones were seen earlier in gut or blood, suggesting intestinal origin. Subjects displaying graft-donor T cell macrochimerism possessed elevated graft-versus-host to host-versus-graft clonal ratios inside allografts.

Per the germline V gene, CDR1 is LNHNV and CDR2 is YYDKDF (reference sequence). The CDR3 has 18 amino acids. The V and J ends lost 1 base and 2 bases, in that order; junction bases with no gene match: 9. About this clone: Its antigen is undetermined.

The data were produced by immunoSEQ multiplex PCR, yet TCRdb's version contains in-frame clones alone and is incomplete. In the table there are around 96,000 clones, approximately 90% of which are singletons. The TCR sequence derives from a human donor who received an intestinal transplant. V usage is TRBV15 and J usage is TRBJ2-7, with 12 bases identical to TRBD2. Sample: unstimulated CD4+ T cells sorted from spleen or lymph node cells, taken before intestinal transplant. The CDR3 region has the DNA TGTGCCACCAGCAGAGGGCTAGCGGGGGGGCAAATCCCCTACGAGCAGTACTTC. As protein: CATSRGLAGGQIPYEQYF. Full variable domain (remainder filled in from reference TRBV15 and TRBJ2-7): DAMVIQNPRYQVTQFGKPVTLSCSQTLNHNVMYWYQQKSSQAPKLLFHYYDKDFNNEADTPDNFQSRRPNTSFCFLDIRSPGLGDTAMYLCATSRGLAGGQIPYEQYFGPGTRLTVT.